This T cell receptor beta chain emerged from a study of control samples from healthy donors and cancer patients (dated by TCRdb to the early 2020s). Receptors were amplified or captured by the immunoSEQ multiplex PCR assay. TCRdb carries this immuneACCESS record with in-frame sequences only. Its versions omit some clonotypes, under half of them owing to an unresolved V gene in the studies checked, with the rest unexplained. The sample table shows about 130,000 clones, and 88% are seen once. Together, the top ten hold about 3.2% of the sample. The junction carries 10 bases between V and J, which are trimmed by 5 bases and 0 bases respectively. CDR1 KGHSH and CDR2 LQKENI are derived from the germline V gene. The CDR3 runs 14 amino acids, cysteine and phenylalanine included. Only CDR3 DNA is held: 42 bases, read in frame from base 1. As to this clone: This receptor's antigen is unknown. One base away there is no much larger clone; base qualities are not given.

Sequenced sample: blood. The chain is encoded by TRBV18 joined to TRBJ1-2, with the D segment identity uncertain. This TCR was sampled from a man aged 50-60 years in good health. The nucleotide sequence reads TGTGCCAGCTCATCAACAGAAGCTAACTATGGCTACACCTTC. Its protein is CASSSTEANYGYTF.